This T cell receptor beta chain was sequenced for a study of shared clonotypes between healthy human individuals. With 2 bases clipped from V and 6 bases from J, the junction kept 1 base outside the gene matches. The CDR3 runs to 14 residues. The germline V gene has CDR1 ENHRY and CDR2 SYGVKD. Study-wide results and caveats: Relative to clonotypes present in all four donors, those not shared had lower generation probabilities. Sampling used blood alone; tissue repertoires probably differ. Among donors, clonotype sharing was expected to be affected by sequencing depth.

Authors' analysis steps: Filtering differed because ImmunoSEQ produced junction-only sequences that carried no quality scores. Only in-frame clones appear in the TCRdb table, and some are missing; sequencing was by immunoSEQ multiplex PCR. The V and J calls and the clone size are those of that table, but D and trimming were determined from the DNA. The repertoire holds approximately 1,000,000 clones, around 77% seen once, with roughly 0.83% in the top ten. In this sample, this clone turned up a few times. Its antigen is undetermined. Sample: memory CD4+ T cells from PBMCs. As for subset: CD45RA-negative fraction. V and J are TRBV10-3 and TRBJ2-2, with TRBD1 identical over 9 bases. This receptor was identified in a man aged 18 to 29 in good health. Some clones in this sample may be carry-over from other donors' samples. The CDR3 loop is CAISETGGSGELFF. CDR3 nucleotides: TGTGCCATCAGTGAGACAGGGGGCTCCGGGGAGCTGTTTTTT.